This T cell receptor (beta chain) was captured by sequencing in a study of T-cell reconstitution after alpha-beta-depleted transplantation in children. Study-wide results and caveats: Recipient T cells and thymic progenitors that survived gave rise to the high TCRbeta diversity observed at day 60 in some patients. Reports say that about two months after transplant, the alpha-beta T cells came out of several hundred graft clones that had expanded. Newly produced T cells mostly provided counts and TCRbeta diversity after one year, as hyperexpanded clones declined.

This clonotype was seen only a few times. The antigen remains undetermined. Unique molecular identifiers were used to barcode this TCRbeta library. A single record per CDR3 protein comes from TCRdb applying MiXCR to the PCR reads. The sample has about 980,000 distinct CDR3 sequences; about 30% are singletons. Germline-derived CDR1 and CDR2 are DFQATT and SNEGSKA (reference sequence). The V end was cut by 0 bases, the J end by 7 bases, with 17 bases between. The CDR3 sequence is 15 residues long. The sample here was PBMCs, mostly from graft donor cells, taken 360 days after TCRalphabeta/CD19-depleted stem cell transplant. The receptor's source is a boy younger than two who had a stem cell transplant for SCID, so the T cells may come from the graft donor. The chain employs TRBV20-1 and TRBJ2-3; D not resolved. The CDR3 region has the DNA TGCAGTGCTAGAGATCAAGAAAGGGTTCGAAATACGCAGTATTTT. It translates to CSARDQERVRNTQYF.